In its sample, the clone carrying this T cell receptor (beta chain) was seen a few times. Its antigen remains unknown. Germline V lookup: CDR1 DFQATT, CDR2 SNEGSKA (reference sequence). There are 14 residues in the CDR3. Trimming shortened V by 6 bases and J by 8 bases, and 20 bases separated the two germline ends. MiXCR was run by TCRdb on the RT-PCR reads, yielding one entry per CDR3 protein. The data show about 240,000 distinct CDR3 sequences, 12% seen once. These data originate in a study of response to subunit inactivated influenza vaccine. General study results and limits: Every seasonal influenza vaccination brings in few new T cells, the authors suggested.

The chain combines TRBV20-1 with TRBJ2-1, with D tentatively TRBD1 (8 bases). The receptor's source is a man aged 50 or older who received an inactivated influenza vaccine. Sequencing used non-naive T cells sorted from PBMCs, obtained approximately 15 days before vaccination. CDR3 in DNA: TGCAGTGCACAGGGGGGAGGGCCCGGGGATGAGCAGTTCTTC. The encoded protein is CSAQGGGPGDEQFF.